The 10 T cell receptor beta chains below were found in one sample sequenced in a study of T-cell reconstitution after alpha-beta-depleted transplantation in children. Molecular barcoding with unique molecular identifiers was used for the TCRbeta library. TCRdb recomputed calls from the PCR reads with MiXCR, one row per CDR3 protein. The sample includes hundreds of thousands of distinct CDR3 sequences, under 20% of them seen just once. Here the sequenced sample was PBMCs, mostly from graft donor cells, taken 360 days after TCRalphabeta/CD19-depleted stem cell transplant. The receptors shown here come from a male patient between 2 and 10 years old who had a stem cell transplant for acute lymphoblastic leukemia, so the T cells may come from the graft donor.

The chain is built from TRBV20-1 and TRBJ2-1, with TRBD1 identical over 7 bases. V lost 2 bases and J lost 5; bases outside the gene matches: 12. Germline-derived CDR1 and CDR2 are DFQATT and SNEGSKA (reference sequence). The CDR3 runs 16 residues. The DNA of the CDR3 is TGCAGTGCTAGACCGGGCGCCGGGACAGTCCACAATGAGCAGTTCTTC. As protein: CSARPGAGTVHNEQFF.

In this sample, this clonotype turned up many times. J is TRBJ2-7 and V is TRBV7-9, with D tentatively TRBD2 (6 bases). V lost 4 bases and J 3 bases, leaving 7 bases between the germline ends. Germline values: CDR1 SEHNR, CDR2 FQNEAQ (reference sequence). The CDR3 is 12 residues long. CDR3 sequence (DNA): TGTGCCAGCAGCTCGGGAGTCTACGAGCAGTACTTC. It is translated as CASSSGVYEQYF.

The V and J genes are TRBV4-3 and TRBJ2-7, with 7 positions matching TRBD2. In germline, CDR1 is LGHNA, CDR2 YSLEER. The junction had 10 bases not matched to a gene; V was cut back by 0 bases and J by 2 bases. The CDR3 totals 17 residues. CDR3: CASSQDAGTNPTYEQYF. The CDR3 DNA reads as TGCGCCAGCAGCCAAGACGCCGGGACTAATCCTACCTACGAGCAGTACTTC.

This clonotype was counted a few times. The chain joins TRBV27 to TRBJ2-1; 7 nucleotides line up with TRBD2. This CDR3 region has 16 residues. Trimming took 3 bases from V and 5 from J; bases not matched to a gene: 10. In germline, CDR1 is MNHEY, CDR2 SMNVEV (reference sequence). The CDR3 bases are TGTGCCAGCAGTTTCGAGGCGGGAGTCGTAGACAATGAGCAGTTCTTC. Protein sequence: CASSFEAGVVDNEQFF.

This clonotype was recorded a few times. The V gene is TRBV15, the J gene TRBJ2-1; either TRBD1 or TRBD2 may supply D (6 bases each). The germline CDR1 and CDR2 sequences are LNHNV and YYDKDF (reference sequence). CDR3 length equals 14 residues. The V gene lost 5 bases and the J gene lost 4 bases, with 12 bases spanning the gap. The CDR3 protein is CATSLGGPYNEQFF. The CDR3 nucleotides are TGTGCCACCAGCCTAGGGGGGCCTTACAATGAGCAGTTCTTC. Supplemented by reference TRBV15 and TRBJ2-1, the full variable domain reads DAMVIQNPRYQVTQFGKPVTLSCSQTLNHNVMYWYQQKSSQAPKLLFHYYDKDFNNEADTPDNFQSRRPNTSFCFLDIRSPGLGDTAMYLCATSLGGPYNEQFFGPGTRLTVL.

The genes are TRBV5-1 and TRBJ2-1, with D uncertain. The CDR3 runs 16 residues. V lost 1 base, J lost 2 bases, and 13 bases lay in between. The germline gives CDR1 SGHRS, CDR2 YFSETQ. The CDR3 DNA reads as TGCGCCAGCAGCTTGCACCCTGTCAATCCCTACAATGAGCAGTTCTTC. It is translated as CASSLHPVNPYNEQFF.

This clonotype came up a few times. The chain recombines TRBV28 with TRBJ1-4; weak D call: TRBD1 (6 bases). CDR1 MDHEN and CDR2 SYDVKM come from the germline V gene. V gave up 2 bases and J gave up 4 bases, with 11 bases separating them. The CDR3 has 15 residues. CDR3 region: CASSLEGTYNEKLFF. CDR3 DNA: TGTGCCAGCAGTTTAGAAGGGACATATAATGAAAAACTGTTTTTT.

This clonotype was seen only a few times. V and J are TRBV11-2 and TRBJ1-2; 7 bases agree with TRBD1. The V gene's germline CDR1 is SGHAT and CDR2 FQNNGV. With 5 bases clipped from V and 0 bases from J, the junction kept 6 bases outside the gene matches. CDR3 size: 15 residues. This chain's CDR3 is CASSNGGTANYGYTF. For the CDR3, the DNA is TGTGCCAGCAGCAATGGAGGGACAGCTAACTATGGCTACACCTTC.

The chain has TRBV28 and TRBJ2-2; TRBD2 aligns across 8 bases. This CDR3 region has 18 residues. The trim removed 5 bases at V and 1 base at J, leaving 12 bases unmatched. The germline CDR1 and CDR2 sequences are MDHEN and SYDVKM. As DNA, the CDR3 is TGTGCCAGCAGTCCCACCGGACTAGCTCCCAAGAACACCGGGGAGCTGTTTTTT. Protein: CASSPTGLAPKNTGELFF.

Ten or more counts support this clonotype. V usage is TRBV6-2 or TRBV6-3 and J usage is TRBJ2-1; 7 bases fit TRBD2. This CDR3 is 15 amino acids long. Germline V lookup: CDR1 MNHEY, CDR2 SVGEGT. After removal of 2 bases from V and 6 bases from J, the junction contained 7 bases not matched to a gene. The CDR3 region has the DNA TGTGCCAGCAGTTACGTGTCTAGCGGCCTCAATGAGCAGTTCTTC. It yields the protein CASSYVSSGLNEQFF.